This TCR beta chain emerged from a study of T cell responses to AZD1222 COVID-19 vaccine. V gave up 0 bases and J gave up 5 bases; unmatched junction bases: 6. CDR1 is LGHNA and CDR2 is YNFKEQ in the germline V gene. The CDR3 loop spans 17 amino acids. Regarding the study as a whole: Most donors were white British and more were female, and clonal diversity was possibly underestimated. AZD1222 recipients seropositive at baseline numbered only 6 or 7. The study sampled repertoires only after the peak T cell response.

Measured with immunoSEQ multiplex PCR; TCRdb has only the in-frame clones, and not every one. Of more than 95,000 clones listed, 80% to 95% are singletons. With respect to this clone: Antigen: not known.

The chain links TRBV4-2 to TRBJ2-2, with 10 bases fitting TRBD2. This receptor was identified in an adult in good health. The sequenced sample was peripheral blood, obtained on day 0 of MenACWY control vaccination. CDR3 protein: CASSQELPSGSTGELFF. The CDR3 DNA reads as TGTGCCAGCAGCCAAGAGCTCCCTAGCGGGAGTACCGGGGAGCTGTTTTTT.